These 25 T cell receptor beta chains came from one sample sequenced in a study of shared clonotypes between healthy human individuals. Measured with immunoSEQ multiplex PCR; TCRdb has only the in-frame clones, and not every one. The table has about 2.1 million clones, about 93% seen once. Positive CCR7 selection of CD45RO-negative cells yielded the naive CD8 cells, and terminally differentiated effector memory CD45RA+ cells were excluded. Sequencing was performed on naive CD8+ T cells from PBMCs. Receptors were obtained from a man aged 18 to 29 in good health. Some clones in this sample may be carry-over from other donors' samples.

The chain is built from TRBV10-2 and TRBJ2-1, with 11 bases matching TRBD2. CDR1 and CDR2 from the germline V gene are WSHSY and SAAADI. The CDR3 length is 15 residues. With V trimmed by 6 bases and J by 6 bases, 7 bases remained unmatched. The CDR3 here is CASSATSGSSNEQFF. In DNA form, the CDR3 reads TGCGCCAGCAGCGCTACTAGCGGGAGTAGCAATGAGCAGTTCTTC.

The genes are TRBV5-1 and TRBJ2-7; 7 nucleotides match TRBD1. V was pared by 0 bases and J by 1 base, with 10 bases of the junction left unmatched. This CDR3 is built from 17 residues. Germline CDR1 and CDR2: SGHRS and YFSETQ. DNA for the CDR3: TGCGCCAGCAGCTTGGAACGGACAGGACCTATATCCTACGAGCAGTACTTC. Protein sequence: CASSLERTGPISYEQYF.

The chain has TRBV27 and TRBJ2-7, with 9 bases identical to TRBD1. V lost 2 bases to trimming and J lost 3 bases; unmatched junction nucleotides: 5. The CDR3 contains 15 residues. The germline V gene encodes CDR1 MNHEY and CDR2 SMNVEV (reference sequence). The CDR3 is CASSLAGTGHYEQYF. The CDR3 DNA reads TGTGCCAGCAGTTTAGCGGGGACAGGGCACTACGAGCAGTACTTC.

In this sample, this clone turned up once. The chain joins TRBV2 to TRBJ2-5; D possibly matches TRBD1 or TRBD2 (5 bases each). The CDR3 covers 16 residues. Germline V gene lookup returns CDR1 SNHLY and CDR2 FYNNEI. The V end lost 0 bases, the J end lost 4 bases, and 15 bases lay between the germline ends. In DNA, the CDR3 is TGTGCCAGCAGTGAAGCGCTGGGGACCACAGTAGAGACCCAGTACTTC. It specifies CASSEALGTTVETQYF.

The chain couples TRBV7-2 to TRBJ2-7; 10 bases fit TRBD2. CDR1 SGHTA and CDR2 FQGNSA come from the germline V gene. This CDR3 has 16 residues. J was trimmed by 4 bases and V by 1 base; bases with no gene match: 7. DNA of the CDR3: TGTGCCAGCAGCTTAGTTCTAGCGGGAGTCTCGTACGAGCAGTACTTC. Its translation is CASSLVLAGVSYEQYF.

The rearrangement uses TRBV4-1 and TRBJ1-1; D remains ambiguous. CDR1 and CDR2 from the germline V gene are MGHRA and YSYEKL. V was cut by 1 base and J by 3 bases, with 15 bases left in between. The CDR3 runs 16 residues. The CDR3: CASSQAGKGWDTEAFF. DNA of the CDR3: TGCGCCAGCAGCCAAGCCGGGAAGGGATGGGACACTGAAGCTTTCTTT.

The CDR3 DNA sequence: TGCGCCAGCAGCTTGGCCAGAGACTTTGAAGCTTTCTTT. Its translation: CASSLARDFEAFF. The chain couples TRBV5-1 to TRBJ1-1; D is unclear. Germline V lookup: CDR1 SGHRS, CDR2 YFSETQ. V was pared by 0 bases and J by 7 bases, with 10 bases between. The CDR3 is 13 residues long.

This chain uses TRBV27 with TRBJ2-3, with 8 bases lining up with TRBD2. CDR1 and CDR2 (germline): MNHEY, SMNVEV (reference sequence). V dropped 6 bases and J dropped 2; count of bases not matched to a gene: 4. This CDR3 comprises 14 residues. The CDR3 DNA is TGTGCCAGCAGACCTAGCGGGTACACAGATACGCAGTATTTT. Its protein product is CASRPSGYTDTQYF.

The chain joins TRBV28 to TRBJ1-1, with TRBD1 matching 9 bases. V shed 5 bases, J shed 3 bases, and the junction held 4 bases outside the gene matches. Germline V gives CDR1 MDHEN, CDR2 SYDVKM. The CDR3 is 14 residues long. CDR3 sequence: CASSTWTGDTEAFF. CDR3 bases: TGTGCCAGCAGTACATGGACAGGGGACACTGAAGCTTTCTTT.

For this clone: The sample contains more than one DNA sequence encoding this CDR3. For the CDR3, the DNA is TGTGCCAGCAGCGTCACTAGCGGGAGGGCAGATACGCAGTATTTT. This translates into CASSVTSGRADTQYF. J is TRBJ2-3 and V is TRBV9; 13 bases are a match to TRBD2. In germline, CDR1 is SGDLS, CDR2 YYNGEE. V lost 2 bases to trimming and J lost 4 bases; unmatched junction nucleotides: 1. The CDR3 has 15 amino acids. Full variable domain (remainder filled in from reference TRBV9 and TRBJ2-3): DSGVTQTPKHLITATGQRVTLRCSPRSGDLSVYWYQQSLDQGLQFLIQYYNGEERAKGNILERFSAQQFPDLHSELNLSSLELGDSALYFCASSVTSGRADTQYFGPGTRLTVL.

The CDR3 sequence: CASSQVGVGNQPQHF. DNA of the CDR3: TGTGCCAGCAGCCAAGTAGGGGTCGGCAATCAGCCCCAGCATTTT. This sequence joins TRBV4-2 and TRBJ1-5; perhaps TRBD1 as D (5 bases). CDR3 length: 15 residues. Germline V gene lookup returns CDR1 LGHNA and CDR2 YNFKEQ. The V and J ends lost 1 base and 2 bases respectively, with 9 bases between them.

CDR3 bases: TGTGCCAGTAGTATGACGTCTGGGCGGAGGGCCTACGAGCAGTACTTC. It encodes CASSMTSGRRAYEQYF. V usage is TRBV19 and J usage is TRBJ2-7, with D tentatively TRBD2 (6 bases). The V and J ends lost 3 bases and 2 bases respectively, with 17 bases between them. Looked up from germline, CDR1 is LNHDA and CDR2 is SQIVND (reference sequence). This CDR3 has 16 amino acids. Drawing the rest from reference TRBV19 and TRBJ2-7, the complete variable domain is DGGITQSPKYLFRKEGQNVTLSCEQNLNHDAMYWYRQDPGQGLRLIYYSQIVNDFQKGDIAEGYSVSREKKESFPLTVTSAQKNPTAFYLCASSMTSGRRAYEQYFGPGTRLTVT.

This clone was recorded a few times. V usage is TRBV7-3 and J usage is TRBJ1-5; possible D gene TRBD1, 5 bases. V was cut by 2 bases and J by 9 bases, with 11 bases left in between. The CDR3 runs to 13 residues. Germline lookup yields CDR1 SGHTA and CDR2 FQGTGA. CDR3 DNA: TGTGCCAGCAGCTTAGTGGGGGGAGCGCCCCAGCATTTT. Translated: CASSLVGGAPQHF.

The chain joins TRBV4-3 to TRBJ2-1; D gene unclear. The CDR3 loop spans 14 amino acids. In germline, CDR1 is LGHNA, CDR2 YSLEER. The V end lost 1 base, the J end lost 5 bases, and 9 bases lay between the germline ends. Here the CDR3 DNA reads TGCGCCAGCAGCCAAGGGTGGCGAGACAATGAGCAGTTCTTC. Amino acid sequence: CASSQGWRDNEQFF.

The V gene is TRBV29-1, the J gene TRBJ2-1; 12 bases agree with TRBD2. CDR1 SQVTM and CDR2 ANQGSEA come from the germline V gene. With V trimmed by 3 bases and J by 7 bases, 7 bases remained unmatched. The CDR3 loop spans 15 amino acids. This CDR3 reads CSVELAGGPRNEQFF. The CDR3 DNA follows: TGCAGCGTTGAGCTAGCGGGAGGGCCAAGGAATGAGCAGTTCTTC.

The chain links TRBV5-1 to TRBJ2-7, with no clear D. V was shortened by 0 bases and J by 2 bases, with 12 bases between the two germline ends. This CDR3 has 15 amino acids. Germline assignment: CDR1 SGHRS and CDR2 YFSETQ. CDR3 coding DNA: TGCGCCAGCAGCTTGGCACGGACGGTGACCTACGAGCAGTACTTC. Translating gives CASSLARTVTYEQYF.

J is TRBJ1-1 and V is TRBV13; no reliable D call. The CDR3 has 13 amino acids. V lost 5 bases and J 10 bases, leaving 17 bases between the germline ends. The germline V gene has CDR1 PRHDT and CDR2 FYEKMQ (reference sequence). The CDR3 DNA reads TGTGCCAGCAGCAGTGGGCATGAAAAATCAGCTTTCTTT. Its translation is CASSSGHEKSAFF.

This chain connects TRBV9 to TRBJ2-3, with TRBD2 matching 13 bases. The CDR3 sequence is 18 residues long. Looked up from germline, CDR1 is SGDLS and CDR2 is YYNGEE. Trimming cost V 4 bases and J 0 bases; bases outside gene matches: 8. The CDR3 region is CASSTSWTSGSSTDTQYF. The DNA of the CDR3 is TGTGCCAGCAGCACAAGCTGGACTAGCGGGAGCAGCACAGATACGCAGTATTTT.

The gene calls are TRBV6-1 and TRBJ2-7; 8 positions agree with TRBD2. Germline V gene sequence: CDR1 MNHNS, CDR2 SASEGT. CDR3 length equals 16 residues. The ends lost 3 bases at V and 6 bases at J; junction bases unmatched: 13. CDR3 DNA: TGTGCCAGCAGTGAGAGTTCCGCGGGAGGATACGTCGAGCAGTACTTC. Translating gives CASSESSAGGYVEQYF.

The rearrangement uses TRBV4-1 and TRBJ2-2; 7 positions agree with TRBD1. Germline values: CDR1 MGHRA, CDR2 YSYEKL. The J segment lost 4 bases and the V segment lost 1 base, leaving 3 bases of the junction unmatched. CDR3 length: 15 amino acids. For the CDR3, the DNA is TGCGCCAGCAGCCAAGCTGGGACAGTCACCGGGGAGCTGTTTTTT. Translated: CASSQAGTVTGELFF.

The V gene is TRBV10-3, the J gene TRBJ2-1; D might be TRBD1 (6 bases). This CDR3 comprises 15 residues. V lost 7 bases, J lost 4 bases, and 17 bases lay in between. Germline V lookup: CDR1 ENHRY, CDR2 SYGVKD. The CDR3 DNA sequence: TGTGCCATCAAAACTTCAGGGGCCAAATACAATGAGCAGTTCTTC. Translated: CAIKTSGAKYNEQFF.

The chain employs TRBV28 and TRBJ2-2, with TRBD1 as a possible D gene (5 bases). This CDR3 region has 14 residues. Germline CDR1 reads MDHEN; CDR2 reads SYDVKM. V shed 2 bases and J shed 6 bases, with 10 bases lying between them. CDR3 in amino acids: CASSLLGHAGELFF. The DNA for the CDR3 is TGTGCCAGCAGTTTACTAGGACATGCCGGGGAGCTGTTTTTT.

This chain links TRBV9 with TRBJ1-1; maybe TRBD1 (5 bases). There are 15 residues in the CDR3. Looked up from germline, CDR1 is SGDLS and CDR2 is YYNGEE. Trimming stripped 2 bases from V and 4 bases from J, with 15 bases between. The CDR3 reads CASSVDPGRSTEAFF. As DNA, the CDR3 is TGTGCCAGCAGCGTCGATCCGGGACGGAGCACTGAAGCTTTCTTT. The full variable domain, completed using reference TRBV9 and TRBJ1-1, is DSGVTQTPKHLITATGQRVTLRCSPRSGDLSVYWYQQSLDQGLQFLIQYYNGEERAKGNILERFSAQQFPDLHSELNLSSLELGDSALYFCASSVDPGRSTEAFFGQGTRLTVV.

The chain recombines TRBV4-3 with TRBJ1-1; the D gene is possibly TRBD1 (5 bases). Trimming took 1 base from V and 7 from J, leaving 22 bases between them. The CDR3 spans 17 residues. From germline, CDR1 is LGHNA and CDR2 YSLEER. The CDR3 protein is CASSQGGRMGEGREAFF. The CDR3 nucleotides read TGCGCCAGCAGCCAAGGTGGAAGGATGGGGGAGGGACGTGAAGCTTTCTTT.

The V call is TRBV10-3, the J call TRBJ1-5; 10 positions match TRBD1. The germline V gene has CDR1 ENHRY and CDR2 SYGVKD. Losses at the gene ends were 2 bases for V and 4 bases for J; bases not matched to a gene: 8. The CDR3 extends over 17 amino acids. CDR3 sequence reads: CAISETRQDRGNQPQHF. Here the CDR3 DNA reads TGTGCCATCAGTGAGACACGACAGGACAGGGGGAATCAGCCCCAGCATTTT.